The 21 T cell receptor beta chains below all came from one sample that was sequenced in a study of blood T cell repertoires in COVID-19. Using immunoSEQ multiplex PCR, the repertoire was profiled, and TCRdb retains in-frame clones only, with some absent. The table shows 150,000 to 180,000 clones, with 65% to 90% occurring only once. The sequenced material came from peripheral blood. The receptor set was obtained from a woman aged 60-75 years with COVID-19, enrolled during active disease.

This clone came up a few times. This sequence joins TRBV6-5 and TRBJ2-7, with TRBD2 matching over 8 bases. Trimming cost V 6 bases and J 4 bases; bases outside gene matches: 5. The CDR3 is made up of 13 amino acids. The germline V gene encodes CDR1 MNHEY and CDR2 SVGAGI. DNA of the CDR3: TGTGCCAGCAGCCGGGAGGGCCTGTACGAGCAGTACTTC. Its translation: CASSREGLYEQYF.

This sequence joins TRBV11-2 and TRBJ2-3, with 11 bases fitting TRBD2. This CDR3 spans 16 amino acids. CDR1 is SGHAT, CDR2 FQNNGV, per germline. Unmatched junction bases numbered 5, after V lost 4 bases and J lost 2 bases. The CDR3 protein is CASSSSLAGATDTQYF. CDR3 coding DNA: TGTGCCAGCAGCTCGTCACTAGCGGGAGCCACAGATACGCAGTATTTT.

This chain connects TRBV28 to TRBJ1-5; perhaps TRBD1 as D (5 bases). CDR3 length: 16 residues. V lost 1 base, J lost 2 bases, and 12 bases lay in between. The V gene's germline CDR1 is MDHEN and CDR2 SYDVKM. The CDR3 sequence is CASSLLGRGGNQPQHF. The CDR3 DNA sequence: TGTGCCAGCAGTTTATTGGGGCGTGGAGGCAATCAGCCCCAGCATTTT.

This clone was counted between two and nine times. This chain joins TRBV6-5 and TRBJ1-5, with a weak D call TRBD1 (6 bases). The CDR3 loop spans 15 amino acids. The germline CDR1 and CDR2 sequences are MNHEY and SVGAGI. V lost 4 bases, J lost 3 bases, and 13 bases lay in between. The CDR3 loop reads CASSSSGQLNQPQHF. CDR3 DNA: TGTGCCAGCAGTTCATCAGGACAGCTCAATCAGCCCCAGCATTTT.

This chain uses TRBV6-5 with TRBJ2-2, with D possibly being TRBD1 (6 bases). CDR1 and CDR2 from the germline V gene are MNHEY and SVGAGI. The CDR3 has 16 amino acids. V was shortened by 2 bases and J by 2 bases, with 12 bases between the two germline ends. The CDR3 DNA reads TGTGCCAGCAGTTACATGGGGGCGGTCAACACCGGGGAGCTGTTTTTT. It translates to CASSYMGAVNTGELFF.

The gene calls are TRBV12-3 or TRBV12-4 and TRBJ1-1; D remains ambiguous. V lost 3 bases and J lost 6, with 11 bases in between. The length of the CDR3 is 13 residues. CDR3 sequence (DNA): TGTGCCAGCAGTTTTTCTCACGGGGCTGAAGCTTTCTTT. Translating gives CASSFSHGAEAFF.

The chain has TRBV5-4 and TRBJ1-2; a weak D match, TRBD1 (6 bases). Germline CDR1 reads SGHNT; CDR2 reads YYREEE (reference sequence). The CDR3 runs 14 residues. V shed 1 base and J shed 4 bases, with 11 bases lying between them. The DNA for the CDR3 is TGTGCCAGCAGCTTGAGGGGCAGGGGCTATGGCTACACCTTC. This sequence encodes CASSLRGRGYGYTF.

The chain links TRBV27 to TRBJ1-1; D uncertain. The CDR3 totals 14 residues. The V end was cut by 4 bases, the J end by 4 bases, with 13 bases between. CDR1 and CDR2 from the germline V gene are MNHEY and SMNVEV (reference sequence). The DNA of the CDR3 is TGTGCCAGCAGTTCTGTTCGACTCCTCACTGAAGCTTTCTTT. Its translation is CASSSVRLLTEAFF.

V gene TRBV9 combines with J gene TRBJ2-1; no definite D call. The CDR3 is 12 amino acids. V was shortened by 2 bases and J by 6 bases, with 6 bases between the two germline ends. CDR1 and CDR2 from the germline V gene are SGDLS and YYNGEE. This CDR3 is CASSVLFNEQFF. In DNA form, the CDR3 reads TGTGCCAGCAGCGTTCTTTTCAATGAGCAGTTCTTC.

The chain combines TRBV10-3 with TRBJ2-7; 8 bases fit TRBD2. Germline CDR1 and CDR2: ENHRY and SYGVKD. This CDR3 spans 12 amino acids. Trimming at V came to 10 bases and at J to 0 bases, leaving 2 bases not matched to a gene. The CDR3 loop is CATGGDSYEQYV. CDR3 in DNA: TGTGCCACGGGGGGGGACTCCTACGAGCAGTACGTC.

The chain carries TRBV30 and TRBJ1-3, with D unclear. V dropped 4 bases and J dropped 0 bases, with 13 bases sitting between them. The CDR3 has 15 amino acids. CDR1 is GTSNPN, CDR2 SVGIG, per germline (reference sequence). As DNA, the CDR3 is TGTGCCTGGATTGGGAGGGTCCTCTCTGGAAACACCATATATTTT. It translates to CAWIGRVLSGNTIYF.

V gene TRBV7-2 combines with J gene TRBJ1-1; D call uncertain. Trimming cost V 6 bases and J 3 bases, with 5 bases left between them. The germline V gene encodes CDR1 SGHTA and CDR2 FQGNSA. The CDR3 runs to 11 residues. The CDR3 reads CASSRYTEAFF. The CDR3 coding sequence is TGTGCCAGCAGTCGGTACACTGAAGCTTTCTTT.

This clone appeared a single time. The chain is built from TRBV7-9 and TRBJ2-1; D is uncertain. Germline V CDR1 and CDR2: SEHNR, FQNEAQ (reference sequence). This CDR3 has 14 residues. V lost 5 bases, J lost 4 bases, and 12 bases lay in between. The CDR3 protein is CASSRDKIYNEQFF. The CDR3 region has the DNA TGTGCCAGCAGCCGAGATAAGATTTACAATGAGCAGTTCTTC.

This chain connects TRBV30 to TRBJ1-2, with 7 bases fitting TRBD1. V shed 7 bases, J shed 8 bases, and the junction held 13 bases outside the gene matches. CDR1 is GTSNPN, CDR2 SVGIG, per germline (reference sequence). The CDR3 length is 13 residues. CDR3 sequence (DNA): TGTGCCTTAGAGACAGGGCCCCTTCTGGGCTACACCTTC. The encoded protein is CALETGPLLGYTF.

The chain is built from TRBV5-1 and TRBJ1-1, with D maybe TRBD1 (5 bases). The CDR3 totals 14 residues. CDR1 and CDR2 (germline): SGHRS, YFSETQ. V was cut by 3 bases and J by 2 bases, with 11 bases left in between. The CDR3 DNA is TGCGCCAGCAGCTACAGGTGGGGAAACACTGAAGCTTTCTTT. The encoded protein is CASSYRWGNTEAFF.

The CDR3 DNA follows: TGTGCCAGCAGCGACGGCGGCAGTCAAGGGGTCCACTTT. It is translated as CASSDGGSQGVHF. The chain couples TRBV7-9 to TRBJ1-6, with D perhaps matching TRBD1 (5 bases). Trimming took off 5 bases at V and 17 bases at J, with 19 bases between the two ends. The CDR3 has 13 residues. CDR1 is SEHNR, CDR2 FQNEAQ, per germline (reference sequence). Using reference TRBV7-9 and TRBJ1-6 for the parts outside the CDR3, the full variable domain is DTGVSQNPRHKITKRGQNVTFRCDPISEHNRLYWYRQTLGQGPEFLTYFQNEAQLEKSRLLSDRFSAERPKGSFSTLEIQRTEQGDSAMYLCASSDGGSQGVHFGNGTRLTVT.

The gene calls are TRBV15 and TRBJ1-5, with D possibly TRBD1 on 6 matching bases. The V gene's germline CDR1 is LNHNV and CDR2 YYDKDF (reference sequence). V gave up 0 bases and J gave up 7 bases, with 13 bases separating them. The CDR3 covers 15 residues. The CDR3 spells CATSRENRAPQPQHF. The CDR3 DNA reads TGTGCCACCAGCAGAGAAAACAGGGCGCCCCAGCCCCAGCATTTT.

The rearrangement links TRBV11-2 to TRBJ1-1, with a tentative D call TRBD1 (5 bases). Germline CDR1 is SGHAT and CDR2 is FQNNGV. The CDR3 totals 17 residues. V lost 5 bases to trimming and J lost 3 bases, with 22 bases between them. CDR3 amino acids: CASSRGRGGAGDTEAFF. The DNA for the CDR3 is TGTGCCAGCAGCCGGGGGAGGGGAGGAGCGGGAGACACTGAAGCTTTCTTT.

This rearrangement joins TRBV15 to TRBJ1-2; D remains unclear. Looked up from germline, CDR1 is LNHNV and CDR2 is YYDKDF (reference sequence). Trimming shortened V by 2 bases and J by 5 bases, and 9 bases separated the two germline ends. This CDR3 is built from 13 residues. The CDR3: CATSRPPLYGYTF. CDR3 sequence (DNA): TGTGCCACCAGCAGACCCCCCCTTTATGGCTACACCTTC.

The rearrangement uses TRBV9 and TRBJ1-6; D gene ambiguous. Germline V gene lookup returns CDR1 SGDLS and CDR2 YYNGEE. The germline V and J ends were trimmed by 0 bases and 7 bases, with 11 bases remaining between them. This CDR3 spans 15 amino acids. The CDR3 is CASSVVPGSNSPLHF. The CDR3 coding sequence is TGTGCCAGCAGCGTAGTGCCGGGGTCGAATTCACCCCTCCACTTT.

V usage is TRBV19 and J usage is TRBJ1-1; no definite D call. The CDR3 runs to 18 residues. In germline, CDR1 is LNHDA, CDR2 SQIVND (reference sequence). Trimming left V 8 bases short and J 1 base short, with 26 bases between. CDR3 residues: CASLPTPRSLPGNTEAFF. CDR3 sequence (DNA): TGTGCCAGTCTTCCGACCCCCCGGAGTTTGCCGGGGAACACTGAAGCTTTCTTT.